The 28 T cell receptor beta chains below were found in one sample sequenced in a study of blood T cell repertoires in COVID-19. Assay: immunoSEQ multiplex PCR; the TCRdb copy retains only in-frame clones and omits some. In the table there are about 260,000 clones, about 89% of which are singletons. The sample was peripheral blood. Every receptor here comes from a man aged 40-49 years who had recovered from COVID-19.

The CDR3 DNA is TGCGCCAGCAGCGATTTTCCGGGGAGGACTGAAGCTTTCTTT. Protein sequence: CASSDFPGRTEAFF. This chain uses TRBV5-1 with TRBJ1-1; the D is unclear. V lost 4 bases to trimming and J lost 5 bases, with 15 bases between them. The length of the CDR3 is 14 residues. CDR1 SGHRS and CDR2 YFSETQ come from the germline V gene. The full variable domain, its missing parts supplied by reference TRBV5-1 and TRBJ1-1, is KAGVTQTPRYLIKTRGQQVTLSCSPISGHRSVSWYQQTPGQGLQFLFEYFSETQRNKGNFPGRFSGRQFSNSRSEMNVSTLELGDSALYLCASSDFPGRTEAFFGQGTRLTVV.

This clone came up once. The CDR3 here is CASMTGNYEQYF. As DNA, the CDR3 is TGTGCCAGCATGACAGGGAATTACGAGCAGTACTTC. V gene TRBV2 combines with J gene TRBJ2-7; TRBD1 matches 7 bases. Germline V gives CDR1 SNHLY, CDR2 FYNNEI. The V segment lost 7 bases and the J segment 4 bases; nucleotides outside the gene matches: 4. CDR3 length: 12 residues. The full variable domain, with the rest looked up from reference TRBV2 and TRBJ2-7, is EPEVTQTPSHQVTQMGQEVILRCVPISNHLYFYWYRQILGQKVEFLVSFYNNEISEKSEIFDDQFSVERPDGSNFTLKIRSTKLEDSAMYFCASMTGNYEQYFGPGTRLTVT.

The gene calls are TRBV19 and TRBJ2-2; D gene unclear. The CDR3 has 12 residues. Trimming took off 1 base at V and 12 bases at J, with 9 bases between the two ends. Germline CDR1 and CDR2: LNHDA and SQIVND (reference sequence). The CDR3 loop is CASSIGSYQLFF. DNA for the CDR3: TGTGCCAGTAGTATAGGGTCCTACCAGCTGTTTTTT. Looking up the rest from reference TRBV19 and TRBJ2-2 gives the full variable domain: DGGITQSPKYLFRKEGQNVTLSCEQNLNHDAMYWYRQDPGQGLRLIYYSQIVNDFQKGDIAEGYSVSREKKESFPLTVTSAQKNPTAFYLCASSIGSYQLFFGEGSRLTVL.

The chain has TRBV9 and TRBJ2-7; D gene uncertain. The CDR3 loop spans 13 amino acids. Germline CDR1 reads SGDLS; CDR2 reads YYNGEE. Trimming shortened V by 1 base and J by 5 bases, and 10 bases separated the two germline ends. Written as DNA, the CDR3 is TGTGCCAGCAGCGTACGAATGGGCGACGAGCAGTACTTC. Protein product: CASSVRMGDEQYF.

The chain combines TRBV19 with TRBJ2-5, with 7 bases that match TRBD2. This CDR3 has 13 amino acids. Germline V gene lookup returns CDR1 LNHDA and CDR2 SQIVND (reference sequence). Unmatched junction bases numbered 4, after V lost 4 bases and J lost 5 bases. CDR3 loop: CASSNGGWETQYF. CDR3 coding DNA: TGTGCCAGTAGTAACGGGGGGTGGGAGACCCAGTACTTC. Supplemented by reference TRBV19 and TRBJ2-5, the full variable domain reads DGGITQSPKYLFRKEGQNVTLSCEQNLNHDAMYWYRQDPGQGLRLIYYSQIVNDFQKGDIAEGYSVSREKKESFPLTVTSAQKNPTAFYLCASSNGGWETQYFGPGTRLLVL.

The CDR3 region is CASSDRARGEQYF. In DNA form, the CDR3 reads TGTGCCAGCAGCGACAGGGCTCGGGGGGAGCAGTACTTC. V usage is TRBV12-3 or TRBV12-4 and J usage is TRBJ2-7; D is possibly TRBD1 (7 bases). The germline V and J ends were trimmed by 6 bases and 7 bases, with 16 bases remaining between them. The CDR3 totals 13 residues.

The chain links TRBV19 to TRBJ2-5; D call uncertain. This CDR3 is 15 amino acids long. Looked up from germline, CDR1 is LNHDA and CDR2 is SQIVND (reference sequence). With 5 bases removed from V and 2 bases from J, the gap between germline ends came to 15 bases. The CDR3 nucleotides read TGTGCCAGTAGTCAATTGGTTGCCACTCAAGAGACCCAGTACTTC. Translation gives CASSQLVATQETQYF.

This chain links TRBV5-4 with TRBJ2-3, with TRBD2 matching 11 bases. Germline V CDR1 and CDR2: SGHNT, YYREEE (reference sequence). V gave up 5 bases and J gave up 6 bases; unmatched junction bases: 11. This CDR3 is built from 16 residues. In DNA, the CDR3 is TGTGCCAGCAGACGACTAGCGGGGCCCTCGGGGGATACGCAGTATTTT. This codes for CASRRLAGPSGDTQYF.

This clone was picked up a small number of times. DNA for the CDR3: TGTGCCAGCAGCGCCCTAACAGGGGGCTATGGCTACACCTTC. This encodes CASSALTGGYGYTF. The V gene is TRBV9, the J gene TRBJ1-2; 8 bases match TRBD1. The V gene end was trimmed by 3 bases and the J gene end by 4 bases; junction bases not matched to a gene: 5. Germline CDR1 and CDR2: SGDLS and YYNGEE. The CDR3 length is 14 residues.

About this clone: Distinct nucleotide sequences in the sample also encode this CDR3. The chain couples TRBV9 to TRBJ2-7; 8 bases match TRBD1. The CDR3 consists of 14 residues. Germline V lookup: CDR1 SGDLS, CDR2 YYNGEE. The trim removed 2 bases at V and 2 bases at J, leaving 3 bases unmatched. CDR3 sequence: CASSVGDRPYEQYF. The CDR3 DNA sequence: TGTGCCAGCAGCGTGGGGGACAGGCCCTACGAGCAGTACTTC.

This clone appeared a single time. CDR3 protein: CASSRPGQGQETQYF. The CDR3, as DNA: TGTGCCAGTAGTCGACCGGGACAGGGCCAAGAGACCCAGTACTTC. This chain links TRBV19 with TRBJ2-5; 9 bases are shared with TRBD1. Trimming at V came to 5 bases and at J to 1 base, leaving 5 bases not matched to a gene. Germline V gene sequence: CDR1 LNHDA, CDR2 SQIVND (reference sequence). The CDR3 contains 15 residues.

The chain uses TRBV5-1 and TRBJ1-6; TRBD1 agrees at 9 bases. The V segment lost 8 bases and the J segment 7 bases; nucleotides outside the gene matches: 4. Germline loops: CDR1 SGHRS, CDR2 YFSETQ. CDR3 length: 13 residues. The CDR3 loop is CASRDRANSPLHF. DNA for the CDR3: TGCGCCAGTCGGGACAGGGCCAATTCACCCCTCCACTTT.

This sequence joins TRBV11-2 and TRBJ2-4, with 7 bases that match TRBD1. This CDR3 region has 16 residues. Germline V gene lookup returns CDR1 SGHAT and CDR2 FQNNGV. Unmatched junction bases numbered 9, after V lost 5 bases and J lost 2 bases. The CDR3 region is CASSARQGTTKNIQYF. The CDR3 bases are TGTGCCAGCAGCGCCAGACAGGGTACGACCAAAAACATTCAGTACTTC.

This rearrangement joins TRBV5-5 to TRBJ2-2; TRBD2 might be the D (5 bases). Deletions cut 4 bases from V and 3 bases from J, with 10 bases between. Germline V gives CDR1 SGHKS, CDR2 YYEKEE (reference sequence). The CDR3 has 14 residues. For the CDR3, the DNA is TGTGCCAGCAGCCCAGAGGGCTACACCGGGGAGCTGTTTTTT. It encodes CASSPEGYTGELFF.

V gene TRBV6-2 or TRBV6-3 combines with J gene TRBJ2-1; no clear D. The germline V and J ends were trimmed by 2 bases and 4 bases, with 3 bases remaining between them. The length of the CDR3 is 12 residues. CDR1 MNHEY and CDR2 SVGEGT come from the germline V gene. The CDR3 region is CASSYRYNEQFF. CDR3 in DNA: TGTGCCAGCAGTTACCGTTACAATGAGCAGTTCTTC.

This clone was counted a few times. The J gene is TRBJ2-4, the V gene TRBV5-6; 8 positions agree with TRBD1. The germline CDR1 and CDR2 sequences are SGHDT and YYEEEE. CDR3 length: 13 residues. Trimming cost V 4 bases and J 16 bases; bases outside gene matches: 13. CDR3 sequence: CASSRGQGGAKYF. CDR3 DNA: TGTGCCAGCAGCAGAGGACAGGGAGGAGCAAAATACTTC.

The chain is built from TRBV2 and TRBJ2-7; 9 bases are a match to TRBD2. This CDR3 is 16 amino acids long. V shed 3 bases, J shed 4 bases, and the junction held 10 bases outside the gene matches. The germline CDR1 and CDR2 sequences are SNHLY and FYNNEI. The CDR3 sequence: CASSDVGLAGKYEQYF. The CDR3 bases are TGTGCCAGCAGTGACGTCGGGCTAGCGGGGAAGTACGAGCAGTACTTC.

The chain combines TRBV10-1 with TRBJ2-3, with 8 bases aligning to TRBD2. The V gene's germline CDR1 is WNHNN and CDR2 SYGVQD (reference sequence). The CDR3 has 14 amino acids. The trim removed 6 bases at V and 5 bases at J, leaving 7 bases unmatched. The CDR3 protein is CASRGTSGGDTQYF. The CDR3 coding sequence is TGCGCCAGCAGGGGAACTAGCGGTGGAGATACGCAGTATTTT.

The chain employs TRBV5-1 and TRBJ1-1; D unresolved. Deletions cut 4 bases from V and 5 bases from J, with 18 bases between. CDR1 and CDR2 from the germline V gene are SGHRS and YFSETQ. CDR3 length equals 15 residues. CDR3 region: CASSPEVGRRTEAFF. CDR3 nucleotides: TGCGCCAGCAGCCCAGAAGTTGGGCGACGGACTGAAGCTTTCTTT.

V gene TRBV2 combines with J gene TRBJ2-1; 12 bases align to TRBD2. V lost 6 bases, J lost 6 bases, and 3 bases stayed unmatched. CDR3 length equals 14 residues. Germline CDR1 reads SNHLY; CDR2 reads FYNNEI. CDR3 protein: CASRGLAGLNEQFF. DNA of the CDR3: TGTGCCAGCAGGGGACTAGCGGGCCTCAATGAGCAGTTCTTC.

Only one count was recorded for this clone. The chain uses TRBV5-4 and TRBJ2-2; TRBD2 matches 10 bases. The CDR3 sequence is 15 residues long. Looked up from germline, CDR1 is SGHNT and CDR2 is YYREEE (reference sequence). The V segment lost 0 bases and the J segment 6 bases; nucleotides outside the gene matches: 2. DNA of the CDR3: TGTGCCAGCAGCTTGGTAGCGGGGGGTGCCGGGGAGCTGTTTTTT. Translated, it gives CASSLVAGGAGELFF.

The gene calls are TRBV9 and TRBJ1-2; weak D call: TRBD1 (5 bases). Looked up from germline, CDR1 is SGDLS and CDR2 is YYNGEE. V lost 3 bases to trimming and J lost 5 bases, with 17 bases between them. This CDR3 has 15 residues. The CDR3 DNA reads TGTGCCAGCAGCGCCGATGGGGGGGTAGATTATGGCTACACCTTC. Amino acid sequence: CASSADGGVDYGYTF.

The chain combines TRBV30 with TRBJ1-3, with 7 positions matching TRBD1. Germline V gives CDR1 GTSNPN, CDR2 SVGIG (reference sequence). This CDR3 is built from 14 residues. V was clipped by 5 bases and J by 0 bases; unmatched bases: 4. The DNA of the CDR3 is TGTGCCTGGGCGGGACAGACCTCTGGAAACACCATATATTTT. It is translated as CAWAGQTSGNTIYF.

This clone was seen a handful of times. The chain combines TRBV7-2 with TRBJ1-6; D gene unclear. The CDR3 is 20 residues long. Per the germline V gene, CDR1 is SGHTA and CDR2 is FQGNSA. Deletions cut 0 bases from V and 9 bases from J, with 27 bases between. This CDR3 reads CASSLAPLGTGKQWGSPLHF. In DNA form, the CDR3 reads TGTGCCAGCAGCTTAGCGCCATTAGGCACGGGGAAGCAATGGGGTTCACCCCTCCACTTT.

Points on this clone: The same CDR3 is also encoded by other DNA sequences in this sample. The J gene is TRBJ2-7, the V gene TRBV19; 10 nucleotides align to TRBD1. The V and J ends lost 4 bases and 2 bases, in that order; junction bases with no gene match: 2. CDR1 and CDR2 from the germline V gene are LNHDA and SQIVND (reference sequence). The CDR3 has 14 residues. The CDR3 DNA sequence: TGTGCCAGTAGTACTGGACAGGGGGCCTACGAGCAGTACTTC. As protein: CASSTGQGAYEQYF.

The V and J genes are TRBV5-1 and TRBJ2-2; 12 nucleotides align to TRBD2. Germline CDR1 is SGHRS and CDR2 is YFSETQ. V was pared by 5 bases and J by 2 bases, with 4 bases of the junction left unmatched. The CDR3 length is 16 residues. The CDR3 nucleotides read TGCGCCAGCAGTCCCGGACTAGCGGGAAACACCGGGGAGCTGTTTTTT. Amino acids: CASSPGLAGNTGELFF.

The chain links TRBV12-5 to TRBJ2-1; 8 nucleotides align to TRBD1. This CDR3 contains 15 residues. From germline, CDR1 is LGHNT and CDR2 FRNRAP. With V trimmed by 3 bases and J by 3 bases, 4 bases remained unmatched. The CDR3 sequence: CASGFRTGYYNEQFF. DNA of the CDR3: TGTGCTAGTGGTTTCCGGACAGGGTACTACAATGAGCAGTTCTTC.

This clone occurred a few times. The chain joins TRBV6-1 to TRBJ1-5; D is unresolved. Deletions cut 2 bases from V and 9 bases from J, with 8 bases between. This CDR3 is built from 12 residues. Germline-derived CDR1 and CDR2 are MNHNS and SASEGT. The CDR3 loop is CASSESGGPQHF. The CDR3 DNA follows: TGTGCCAGCAGTGAATCCGGAGGGCCCCAGCATTTT.